The table lists the clone carrying this T cell receptor (beta chain) with a few counts. This sample was included in a study of T cell changes during pregnancy in multiple sclerosis. Generated by immunoSEQ multiplex PCR, the TCRdb table keeps only in-frame clones and is missing some. The sample lists about 44,000 clones; about 90% were seen once. Specimen: CD4+ T cells from peripheral blood mononuclear cells, collected in the third trimester of pregnancy. The sequence derives from a female donor with multiple sclerosis, enrolled in a pregnancy study.

The CDR3 DNA reads TGTGCCAGCAGCGCCCTCCGTCAGGTGAAAGCTTTCTTT. Protein sequence: CASSALRQVKAFF. The chain carries TRBV11-2 and TRBJ1-1; D gene ambiguous. The V end lost 5 bases, the J end lost 9 bases, and 16 bases lay between the germline ends. Germline CDR1 reads SGHAT; CDR2 reads FQNNGV. The CDR3 loop spans 13 amino acids.